Listed here is a single T cell receptor beta chain. Its antigen remains unidentified. Nothing much larger sits one base from this clone, and base qualities are not available. The data were taken from a study of CD8 T cells in ankylosing spondylitis (dated by TCRdb to 2016 to 2017). About the investigation overall: The study profiled T cell receptor beta repertoires in healthy donors and ankylosing spondylitis patients to find disease-linked TCR variants. The whole study cohort included some 100 healthy donors and roughly 24 ankylosing spondylitis patients. Peripheral blood samples were taken, and synovial fluid was additionally collected from ankylosing spondylitis patients.

TCRdb names Illumina HiSeq 2500 as the instrument used. TCR beta libraries were prepared by quantitative 5'-RACE with molecular barcodes. Under the source paper's analysis protocol: To identify disease-linked TCR variants, a new computational method was used, one built on a probabilistic model of VDJ rearrangement. The public reads were reanalyzed by TCRdb: fastp trimming at Q25, MiXCR alignment, in-frame beta chains only. A single entry per CDR3 protein holds the most common genes and DNA from its merged rows. TCRdb, not the authors, supplied the V and J calls. Present in this sample are 200,000 or so distinct CDR3 sequences, around 25% of which were seen just once. The ten largest clones represent under 7% of the sample. Trimming leaves V shorter by 2 bases and J shorter by 5 bases, with the junction holding 7 bases beyond the gene matches. The CDR3 holds 18 amino acids from the cysteine to the phenylalanine. Kept here is only the CDR3 DNA, which spans 54 bases and is read in frame from base 1. CDR1 and CDR2, looked up from the germline V gene, are SGHVS and FQNEAQ.

General study outcomes and caveats: A TCR beta motif made up of under ten highly homologous amino acid variants appeared to be characteristic of blood from ankylosing spondylitis patients. The disease-linked clones were reported as significantly enriched in matched synovial fluid samples from ankylosing spondylitis patients. Some TCR beta motif variants had previously been reported in synovial fluid and blood of reactive arthritis patients, which suggested common disease-initiation mechanisms. In peripheral blood, the disease-linked clones were found at relatively low frequencies and had a CD8+ phenotype.

The sequenced material came from blood, either unsorted or a sorted T cell fraction (not recorded which). Here the chain combines TRBV7-8 and TRBJ2-2; TRBD2 matches 14 bases in the middle. This receptor was identified in a male donor with ankylosing spondylitis or in good health (not recorded which). The base sequence is TGTGCCAGCAGCTTATTCGGACTAGCGGGAGGCGGTACCGGGGAGCTGTTTTTT. Its product reads: CASSLFGLAGGGTGELFF.